This T cell receptor (beta chain) was observed in a study of early T cells in non-severe SARS-CoV-2 infection. Study overall: Sequencing of bulk RNA from unsorted whole blood was done, without chain pairing.

This clonotype was detected only a few times. The target antigen is unknown. An end of the junction does not agree with germline; a read error may underlie this. The TCR library protocol was used to attach unique molecular identifiers. These identifiers were attached to individual cDNA molecules. MiXCR was run by TCRdb on the 5' RACE reads, yielding one entry per CDR3 protein. The sample has more than 85,000 distinct CDR3 sequences, 15% to 20% seen once; the top ten hold 4.5% to 6%. Study-wide points: Reliance on VDJdb matching favored anti-spike CD8 responses; private and CD4 specificities were missed.

The CDR3 spans 14 residues. Germline loops: CDR1 DFQATT, CDR2 SNEGSKA (reference sequence). The clonotype originates from an adult who was a healthcare worker with PCR-confirmed SARS-CoV-2 infection or an uninfected control (not recorded which). The starting material was whole blood, obtained at baseline. The rearrangement links TRBV20-1 to TRBJ1-1; maybe TRBD1 (5 bases). Written as DNA, the CDR3 is TGCAGTGCTGGAGACGGGACTGAGAACACTGAAGCTTTCTTT. Translation gives CSAGDGTENTEAFF.